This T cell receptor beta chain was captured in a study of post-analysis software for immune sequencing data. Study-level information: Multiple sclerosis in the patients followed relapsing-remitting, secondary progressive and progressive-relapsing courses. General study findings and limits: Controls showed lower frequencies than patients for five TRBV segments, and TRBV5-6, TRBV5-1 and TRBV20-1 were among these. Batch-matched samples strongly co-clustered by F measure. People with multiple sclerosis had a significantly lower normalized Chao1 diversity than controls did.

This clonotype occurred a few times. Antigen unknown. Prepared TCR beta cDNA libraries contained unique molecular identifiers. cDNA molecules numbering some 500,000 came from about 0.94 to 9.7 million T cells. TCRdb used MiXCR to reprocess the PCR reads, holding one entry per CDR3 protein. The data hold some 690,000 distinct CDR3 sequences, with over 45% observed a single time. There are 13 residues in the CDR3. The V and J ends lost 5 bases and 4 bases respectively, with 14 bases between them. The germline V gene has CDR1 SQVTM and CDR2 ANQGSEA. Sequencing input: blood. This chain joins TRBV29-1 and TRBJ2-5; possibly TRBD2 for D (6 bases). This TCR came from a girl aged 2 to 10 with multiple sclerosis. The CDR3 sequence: CSVSRGIGETQYF. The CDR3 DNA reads TGCAGCGTTAGTCGGGGGATTGGAGAGACCCAGTACTTC.